This note documents a single T cell receptor (beta chain) sequence. Its antigen is not identified. Sort purity for all populations was recorded as exceeding 98%. Expressed TCRB transcripts were sequenced because the isolated RNA had all been reverse transcribed beforehand. Regulatory, naive and central memory T cell samples averaged about 3.5 million reads. Sequencing was performed with immunoSEQ multiplex PCR; in TCRdb, only in-frame clones are kept and a portion is missing. The sample carries roughly 700,000 clones, 13% recorded once. This sample was included in a study of beta chain features in type 1 diabetes. Study summary: Sorted cells examined across all samples numbered approximately 100 million. Study findings and constraints: In the patient group, naive, central memory and Treg TCRB repertoires seemed more alike than in the healthy donor group. Moderately but significantly shorter TCRB CDR3s were found in Type 1 diabetes patients in all four CD4+ subsets.

V lost 0 bases and J lost 9, with 19 bases in between. The length of the CDR3 is 16 residues. The V gene's germline CDR1 is SGDLS and CDR2 YYNGEE. The origin of this receptor is a man aged 18 to 30 with type 1 diabetes. The V call is TRBV9, the J call TRBJ2-1, with a tentative D call TRBD2 (6 bases). Sequencing was done on a sample of naive CD4+ T cells from blood. CDR3 bases: TGTGCCAGCAGCGTAGCGGAGGGTAATGAAGGAGGTGAGCAGTTCTTC. It is translated as CASSVAEGNEGGEQFF.